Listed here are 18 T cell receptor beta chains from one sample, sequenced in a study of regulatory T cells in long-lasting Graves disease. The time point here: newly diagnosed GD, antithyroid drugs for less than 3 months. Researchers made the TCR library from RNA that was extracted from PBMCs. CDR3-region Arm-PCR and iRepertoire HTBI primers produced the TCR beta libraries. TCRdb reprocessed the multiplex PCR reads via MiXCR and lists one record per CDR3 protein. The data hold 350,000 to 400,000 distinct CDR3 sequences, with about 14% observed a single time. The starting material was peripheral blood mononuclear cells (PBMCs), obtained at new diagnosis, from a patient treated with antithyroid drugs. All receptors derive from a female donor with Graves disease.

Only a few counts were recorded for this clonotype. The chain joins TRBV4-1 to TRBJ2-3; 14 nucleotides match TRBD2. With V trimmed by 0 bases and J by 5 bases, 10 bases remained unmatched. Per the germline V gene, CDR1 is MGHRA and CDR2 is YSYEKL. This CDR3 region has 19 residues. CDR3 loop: CASSQDKTTSGGVGDTQYF. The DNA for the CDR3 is TGCGCCAGCAGCCAAGACAAAACGACTAGCGGGGGGGTGGGAGATACGCAGTATTTT.

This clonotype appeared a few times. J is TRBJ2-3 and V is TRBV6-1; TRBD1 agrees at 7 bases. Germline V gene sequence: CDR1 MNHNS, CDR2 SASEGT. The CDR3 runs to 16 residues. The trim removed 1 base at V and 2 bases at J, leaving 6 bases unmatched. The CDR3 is CASSEDQTGYTDTQYF. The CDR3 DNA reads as TGTGCCAGCAGTGAAGATCAGACAGGGTACACAGATACGCAGTATTTT.

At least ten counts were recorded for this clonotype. The CDR3 is CASSLETGSGELFF. CDR3 nucleotides: TGTGCCAGCAGCTTAGAAACAGGGTCCGGGGAGCTGTTTTTT. The V gene is TRBV7-2, the J gene TRBJ2-2; TRBD1 might be the D (6 bases). Germline V lookup: CDR1 SGHTA, CDR2 FQGNSA. V lost 1 base and J 6 bases, leaving 9 bases between the germline ends. This CDR3 has 14 amino acids.

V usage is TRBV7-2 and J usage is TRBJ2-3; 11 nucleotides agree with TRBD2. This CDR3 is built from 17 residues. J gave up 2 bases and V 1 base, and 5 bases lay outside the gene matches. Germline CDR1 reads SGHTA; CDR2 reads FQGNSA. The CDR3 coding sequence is TGTGCCAGCAGCTTAGGGCGACTAGCGGGGCTCACAGATACGCAGTATTTT. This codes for CASSLGRLAGLTDTQYF.

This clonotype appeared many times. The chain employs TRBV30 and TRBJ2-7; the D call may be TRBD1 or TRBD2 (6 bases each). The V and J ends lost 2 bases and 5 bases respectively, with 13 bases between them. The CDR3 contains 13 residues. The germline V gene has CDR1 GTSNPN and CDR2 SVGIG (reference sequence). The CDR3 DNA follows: TGTGCCTGGAGTAGGGGGGAACAAAACGAGCAGTACTTC. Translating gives CAWSRGEQNEQYF.

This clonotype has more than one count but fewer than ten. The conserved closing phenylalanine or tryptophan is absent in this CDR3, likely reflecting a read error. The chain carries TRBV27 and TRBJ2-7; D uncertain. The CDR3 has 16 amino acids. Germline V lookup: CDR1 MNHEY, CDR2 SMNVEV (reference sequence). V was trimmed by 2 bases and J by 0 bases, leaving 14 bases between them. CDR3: CASSLRGPLSSYEQYL. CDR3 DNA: TGTGCCAGCAGTTTACGCGGACCTCTGAGCTCCTACGAGCAGTACCTC.

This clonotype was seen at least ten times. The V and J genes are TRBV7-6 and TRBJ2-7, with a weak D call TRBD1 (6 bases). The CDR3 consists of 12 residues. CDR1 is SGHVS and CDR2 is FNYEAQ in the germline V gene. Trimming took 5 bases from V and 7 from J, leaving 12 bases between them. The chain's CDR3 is CASSVQGTEQYF. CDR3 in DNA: TGTGCCAGCAGCGTACAGGGTACTGAGCAGTACTTC.

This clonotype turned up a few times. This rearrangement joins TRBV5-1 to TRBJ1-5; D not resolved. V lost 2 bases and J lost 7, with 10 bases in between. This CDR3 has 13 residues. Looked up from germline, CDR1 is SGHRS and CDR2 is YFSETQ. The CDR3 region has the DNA TGCGCCAGCAGCTTAGGACTCGAACAGCCCCAGCATTTT. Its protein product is CASSLGLEQPQHF.

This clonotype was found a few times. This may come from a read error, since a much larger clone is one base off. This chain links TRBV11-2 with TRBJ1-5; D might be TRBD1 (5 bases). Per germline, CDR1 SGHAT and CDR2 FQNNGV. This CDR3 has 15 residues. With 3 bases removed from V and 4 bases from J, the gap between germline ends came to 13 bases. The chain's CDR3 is CASSFDSGPNQPQHF. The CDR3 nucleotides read TGTGCCAGCAGCTTCGACAGTGGTCCTAATCAGCCCCAGCATTTT.

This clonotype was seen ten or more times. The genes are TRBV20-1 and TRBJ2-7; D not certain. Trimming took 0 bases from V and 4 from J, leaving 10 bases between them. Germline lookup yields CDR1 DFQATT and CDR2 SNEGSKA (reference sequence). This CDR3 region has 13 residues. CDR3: CSARDLSQYEQYF. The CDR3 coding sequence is TGCAGTGCTAGAGATCTTTCCCAGTACGAGCAGTACTTC.

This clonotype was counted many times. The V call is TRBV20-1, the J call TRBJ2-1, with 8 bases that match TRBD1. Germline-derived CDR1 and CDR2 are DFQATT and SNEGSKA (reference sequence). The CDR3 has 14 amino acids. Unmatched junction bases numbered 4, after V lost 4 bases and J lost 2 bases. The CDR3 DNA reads TGCAGTGCTATGGACAGGGACGCCTACAATGAGCAGTTCTTC. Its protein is CSAMDRDAYNEQFF.

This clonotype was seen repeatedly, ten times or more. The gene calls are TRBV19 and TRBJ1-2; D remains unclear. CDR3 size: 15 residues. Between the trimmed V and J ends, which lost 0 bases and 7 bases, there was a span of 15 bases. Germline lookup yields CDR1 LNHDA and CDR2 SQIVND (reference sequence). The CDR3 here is CASSIDFSADGGYTF. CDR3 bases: TGTGCCAGTAGTATAGATTTTTCGGCAGACGGTGGCTACACCTTC.

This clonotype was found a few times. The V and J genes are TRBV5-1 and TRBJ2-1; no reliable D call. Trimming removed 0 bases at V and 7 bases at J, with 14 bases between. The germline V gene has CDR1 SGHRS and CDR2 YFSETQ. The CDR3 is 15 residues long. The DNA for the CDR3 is TGCGCCAGCAGCTTGGAAGGCAGGTCGTTAAATGAGCAGTTCTTC. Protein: CASSLEGRSLNEQFF.

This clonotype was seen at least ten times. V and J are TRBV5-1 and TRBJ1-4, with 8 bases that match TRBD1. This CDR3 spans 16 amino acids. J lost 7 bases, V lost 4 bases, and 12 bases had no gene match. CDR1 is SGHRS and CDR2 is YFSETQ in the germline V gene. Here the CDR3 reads CASSPGQGPGGEKLFF. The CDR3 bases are TGCGCCAGCAGCCCTGGACAGGGCCCTGGTGGTGAAAAACTGTTTTTT.

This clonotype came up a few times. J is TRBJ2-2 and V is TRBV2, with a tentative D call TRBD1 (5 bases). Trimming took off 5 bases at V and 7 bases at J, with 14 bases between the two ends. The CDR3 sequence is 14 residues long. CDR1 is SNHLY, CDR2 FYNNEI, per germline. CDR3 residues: CASSPQGSFGELFF. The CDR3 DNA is TGTGCCAGCAGTCCCCAGGGAAGTTTCGGGGAGCTGTTTTTT.

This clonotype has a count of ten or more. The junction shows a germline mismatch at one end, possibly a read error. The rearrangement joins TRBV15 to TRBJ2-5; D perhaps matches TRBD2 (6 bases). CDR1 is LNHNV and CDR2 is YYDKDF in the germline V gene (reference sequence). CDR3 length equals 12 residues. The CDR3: CATSRDRGLDTF. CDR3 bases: TGTGCCACCAGCAGAGATCGGGGACTCGACACGTTC.

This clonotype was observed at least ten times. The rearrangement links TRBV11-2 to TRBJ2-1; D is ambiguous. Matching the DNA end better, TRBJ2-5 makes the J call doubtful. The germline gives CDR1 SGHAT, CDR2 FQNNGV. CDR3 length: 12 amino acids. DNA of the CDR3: TGTGCCAGCAGCCTCACAGAAGAGACCCAGTACTTC. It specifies CASSLTEETQYF.

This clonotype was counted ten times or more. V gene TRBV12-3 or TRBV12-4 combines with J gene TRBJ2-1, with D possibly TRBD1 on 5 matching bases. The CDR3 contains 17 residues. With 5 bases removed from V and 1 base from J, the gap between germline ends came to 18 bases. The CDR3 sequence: CASSTFDSTYSYNEQFF. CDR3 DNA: TGTGCCAGCAGTACGTTCGACAGTACCTATTCCTACAATGAGCAGTTCTTC.